The text below deals with one T cell receptor beta chain. The assay was run at deep level. Sequencing used immunoSEQ multiplex PCR; TCRdb keeps in-frame clones, though not all of them. In the table there are roughly 2.1 million clones, about 93% of which are singletons. CDR3 length: 15 residues. Trimming took off 3 bases at V and 4 bases at J, with 15 bases between the two ends. CDR1 and CDR2 from the germline V gene are SEHNR and FQNEAQ (reference sequence). The data stem from a study of shared clonotypes between healthy human individuals. CD45RO-negative, CCR7-positively selected cells formed the naive CD8 fraction, excluding terminally differentiated effector memory CD45RA+ cells. Participating donors were healthy, HIV-negative adults free of recent acute infections or vaccinations.

This clonotype was sampled from a man in his late teens or twenties in good health. Some clones in this sample may be carry-over from other donors' samples. V gene TRBV7-9 combines with J gene TRBJ1-1; D might be TRBD1 (5 bases). The sample consisted of naive CD8+ T cells from PBMCs. The CDR3 spells CASSLGVPQVTEAFF. CDR3 coding DNA: TGTGCCAGCAGCTTGGGGGTCCCCCAGGTCACTGAAGCTTTCTTT.